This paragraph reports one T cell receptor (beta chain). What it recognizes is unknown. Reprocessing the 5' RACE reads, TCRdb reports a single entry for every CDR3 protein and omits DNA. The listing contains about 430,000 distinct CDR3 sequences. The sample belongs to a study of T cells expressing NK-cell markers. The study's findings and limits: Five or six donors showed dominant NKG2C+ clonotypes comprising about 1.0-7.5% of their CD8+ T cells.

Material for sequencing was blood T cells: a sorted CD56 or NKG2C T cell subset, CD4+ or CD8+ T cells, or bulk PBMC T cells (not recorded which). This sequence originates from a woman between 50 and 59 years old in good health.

CDR3 protein: CASSQGGGAGPLYEQYF. The genes are TRBV4-1 and TRBJ2-7; there is no DNA to check the TCRdb D call of TRBD2. Germline V gene lookup returns CDR1 MGHRA and CDR2 YSYEKL. CDR3 length: 17 residues.